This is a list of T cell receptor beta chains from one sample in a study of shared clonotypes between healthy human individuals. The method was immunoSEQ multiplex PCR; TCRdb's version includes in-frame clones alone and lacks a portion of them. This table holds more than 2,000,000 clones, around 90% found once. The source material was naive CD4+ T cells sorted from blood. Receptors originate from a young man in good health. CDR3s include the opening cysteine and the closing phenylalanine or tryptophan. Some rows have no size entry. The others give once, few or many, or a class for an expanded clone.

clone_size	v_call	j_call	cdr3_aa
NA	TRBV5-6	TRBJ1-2	CASSLALQEYGYTF
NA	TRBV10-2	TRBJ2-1	CASRPAGTPNEQFF
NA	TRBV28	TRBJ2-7	CASSLGGSRYEQYF
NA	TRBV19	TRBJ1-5	CASSPKTGTKRGYSNQPQHF
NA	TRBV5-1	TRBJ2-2	CASSPGDPTTGELFF
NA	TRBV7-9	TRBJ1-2	CASSLGGAETF
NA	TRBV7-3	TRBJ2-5	CASSAGDRETQYF
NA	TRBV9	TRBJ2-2	CASSVSGQGGVQSGELFF
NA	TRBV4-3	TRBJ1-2	CASSQDYTGSNYGYTF
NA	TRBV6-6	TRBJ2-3	CASSSAGPGGDTQYF
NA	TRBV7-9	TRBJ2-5	CASSSSWQETQYF
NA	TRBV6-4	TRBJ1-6	CASSTKTGQGVSNSPLHF
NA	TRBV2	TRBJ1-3	CASRLAGGGNTIYF
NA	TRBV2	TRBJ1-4	CASRSAGTANEKLFF
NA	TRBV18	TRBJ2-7	CASSPSGGSYEQYF
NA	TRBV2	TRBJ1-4	CASADRGAEKLFF
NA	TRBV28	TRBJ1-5	CASSLVSGGGSNQPQHF
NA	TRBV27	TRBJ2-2	CASSFLGTGELFF
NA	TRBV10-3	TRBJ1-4	CAISSRQGAYEKLFF
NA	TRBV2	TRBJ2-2	CASSEVAGAAGELFF
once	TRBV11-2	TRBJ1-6	CASSPSGGISPLHF
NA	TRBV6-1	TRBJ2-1	CASSRLAGTYNEQFF
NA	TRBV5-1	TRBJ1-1	CASSYLQGALTGLGTEAFF
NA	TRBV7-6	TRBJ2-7	CASSQTGGSGSYEQYF
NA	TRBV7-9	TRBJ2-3	CASATDPPDTQYF
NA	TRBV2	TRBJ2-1	CASTPTSGIYNEQFF
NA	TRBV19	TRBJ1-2	CASSLGNSNYGYTF
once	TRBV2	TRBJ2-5	CASNTGFQETQYF
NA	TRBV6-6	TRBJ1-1	CASSYLGEGTEAFF
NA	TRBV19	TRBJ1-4	CASSIGQAATNEKLFF
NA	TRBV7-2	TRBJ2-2	CASSRVGSTGELFF
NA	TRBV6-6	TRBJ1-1	CASRSSINTEAFF
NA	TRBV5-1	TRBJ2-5	CASSSSPDSQETQYF
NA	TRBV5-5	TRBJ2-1	CASSLRGDRADEQFF
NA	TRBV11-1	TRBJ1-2	CASSLGMAEGYTF
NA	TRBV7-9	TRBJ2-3	CASSLQGASTDTQYF
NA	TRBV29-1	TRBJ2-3	CSVVRRQGTDTQYF
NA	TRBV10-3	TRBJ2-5	CAIGDRGQYF
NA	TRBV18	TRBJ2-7	CASSPKAEGGQYF
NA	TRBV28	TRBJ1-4	CASSPSPGQGAETNEKLFF
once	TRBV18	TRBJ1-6	CASSPAQEKSPLHF
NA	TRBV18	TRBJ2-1	CASSPSGSEQFF
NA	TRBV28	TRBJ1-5	CASLSSTGSNQPQHF
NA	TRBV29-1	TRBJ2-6	CSVSAFSGANVLTF
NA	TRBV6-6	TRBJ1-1	CASSRRDPPNTEAFF
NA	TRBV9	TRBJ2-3	CASSVGVPTDTQYF
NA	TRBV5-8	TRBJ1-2	CASSQPPRNRDKNYGYTF
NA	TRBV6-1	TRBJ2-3	CASSQGQGHTDTQYF
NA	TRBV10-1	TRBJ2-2	CASSEWAGGTGELFF
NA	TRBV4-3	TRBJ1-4	CASSQDGTGNEKLFF
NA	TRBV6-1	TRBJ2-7	CAGPGTNGYEQYF
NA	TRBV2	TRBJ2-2	CATGGASGSTGELFF
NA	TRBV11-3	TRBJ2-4	CASSRGLDIQYF
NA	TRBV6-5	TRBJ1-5	CASRGGGNQPQHF
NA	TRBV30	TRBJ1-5	CAWSLDRGNQPQHF
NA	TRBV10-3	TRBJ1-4	CAISESAGTNEKLFF
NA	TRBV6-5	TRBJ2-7	CASSYSRERFYEQYF
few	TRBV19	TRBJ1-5	CASSINNQPQHF